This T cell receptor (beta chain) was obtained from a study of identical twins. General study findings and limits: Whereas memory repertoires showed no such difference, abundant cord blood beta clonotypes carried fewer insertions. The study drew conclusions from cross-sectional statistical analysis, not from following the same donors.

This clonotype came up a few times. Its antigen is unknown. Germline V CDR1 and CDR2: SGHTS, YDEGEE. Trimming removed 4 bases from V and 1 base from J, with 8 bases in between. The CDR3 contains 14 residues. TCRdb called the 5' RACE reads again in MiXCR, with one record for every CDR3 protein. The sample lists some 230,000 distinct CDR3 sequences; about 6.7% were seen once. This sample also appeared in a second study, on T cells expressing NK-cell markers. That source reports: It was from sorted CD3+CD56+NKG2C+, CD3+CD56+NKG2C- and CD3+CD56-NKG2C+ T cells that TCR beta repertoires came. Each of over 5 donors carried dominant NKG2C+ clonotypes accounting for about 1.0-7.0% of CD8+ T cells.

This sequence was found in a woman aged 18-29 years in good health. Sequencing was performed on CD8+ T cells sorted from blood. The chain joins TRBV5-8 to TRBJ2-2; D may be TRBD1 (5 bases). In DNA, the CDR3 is TGTGCCAGCAGCGACACAGGGAACACCGGGGAGCTGTTTTTT. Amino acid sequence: CASSDTGNTGELFF.